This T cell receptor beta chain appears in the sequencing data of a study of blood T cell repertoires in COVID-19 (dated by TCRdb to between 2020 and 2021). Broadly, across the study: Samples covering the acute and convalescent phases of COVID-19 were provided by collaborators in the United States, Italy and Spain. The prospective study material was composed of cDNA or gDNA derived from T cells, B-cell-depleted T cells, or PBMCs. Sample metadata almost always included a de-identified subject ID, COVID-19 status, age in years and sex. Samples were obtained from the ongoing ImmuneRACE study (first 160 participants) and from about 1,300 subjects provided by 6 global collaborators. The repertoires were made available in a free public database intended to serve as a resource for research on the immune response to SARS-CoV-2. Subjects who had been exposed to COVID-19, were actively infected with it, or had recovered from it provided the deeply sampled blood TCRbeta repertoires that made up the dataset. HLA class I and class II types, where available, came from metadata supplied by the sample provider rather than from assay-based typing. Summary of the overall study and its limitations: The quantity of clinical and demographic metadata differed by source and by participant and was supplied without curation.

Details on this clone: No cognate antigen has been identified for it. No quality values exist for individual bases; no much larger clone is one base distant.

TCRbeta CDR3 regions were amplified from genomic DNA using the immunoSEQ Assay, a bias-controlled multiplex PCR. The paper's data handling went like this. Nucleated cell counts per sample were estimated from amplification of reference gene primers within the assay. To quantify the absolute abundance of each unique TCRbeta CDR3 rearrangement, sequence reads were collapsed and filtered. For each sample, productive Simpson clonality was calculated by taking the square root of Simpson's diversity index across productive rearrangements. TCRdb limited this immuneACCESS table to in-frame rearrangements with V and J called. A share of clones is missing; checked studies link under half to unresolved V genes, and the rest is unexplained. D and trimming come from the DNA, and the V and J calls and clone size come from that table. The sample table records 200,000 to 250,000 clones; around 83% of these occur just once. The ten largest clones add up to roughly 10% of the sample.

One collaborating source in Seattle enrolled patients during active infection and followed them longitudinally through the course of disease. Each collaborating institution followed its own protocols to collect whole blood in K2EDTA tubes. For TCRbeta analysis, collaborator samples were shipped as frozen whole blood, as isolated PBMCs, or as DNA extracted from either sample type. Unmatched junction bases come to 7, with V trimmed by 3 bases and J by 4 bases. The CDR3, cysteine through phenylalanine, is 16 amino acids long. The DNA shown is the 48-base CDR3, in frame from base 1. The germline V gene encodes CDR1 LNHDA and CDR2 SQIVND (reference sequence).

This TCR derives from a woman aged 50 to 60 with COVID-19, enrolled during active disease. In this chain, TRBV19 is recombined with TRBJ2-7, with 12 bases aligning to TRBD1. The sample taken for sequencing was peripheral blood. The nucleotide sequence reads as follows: TGTGCCAGTAGTATTCCGGCGGGACAGGGGGCATACGAGCAGTACTTC. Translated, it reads CASSIPAGQGAYEQYF.